The clone carrying this TCR beta chain was recorded a few times. This specimen belongs to a study of response to subunit inactivated influenza vaccine. This CDR3 has 16 residues. Trimming stripped 0 bases from V and 2 bases from J, with 13 bases between. Germline CDR1 SGDLS, CDR2 YYNGEE. MiXCR, applied by TCRdb to the RT-PCR reads, yields one record per CDR3 protein. This table holds about 540,000 distinct CDR3 sequences, 13% to 15% found once. Sequenced material: PBMCs from blood, taken 11 to 12 days after vaccination. The chain uses TRBV9 and TRBJ2-3; possibly TRBD2 for D (6 bases). The receptor was derived from a man aged 45-65 years who received an inactivated influenza vaccine. In nucleotides, the CDR3 is TGTGCCAGCAGCGTAGGCCCGGGACTTCCCACAGATACGCAGTATTTT. Amino acids: CASSVGPGLPTDTQYF.